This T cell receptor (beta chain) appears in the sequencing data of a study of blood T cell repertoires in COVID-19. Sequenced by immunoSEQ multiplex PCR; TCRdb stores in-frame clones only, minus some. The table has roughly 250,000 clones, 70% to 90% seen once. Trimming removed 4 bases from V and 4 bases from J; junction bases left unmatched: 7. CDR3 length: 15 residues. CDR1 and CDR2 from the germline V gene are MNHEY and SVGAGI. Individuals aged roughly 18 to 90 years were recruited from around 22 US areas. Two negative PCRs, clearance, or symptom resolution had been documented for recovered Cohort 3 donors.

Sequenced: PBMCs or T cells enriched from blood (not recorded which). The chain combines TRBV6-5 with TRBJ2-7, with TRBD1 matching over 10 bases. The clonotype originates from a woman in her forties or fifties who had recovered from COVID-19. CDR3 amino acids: CASSLTGGAGYEQYF. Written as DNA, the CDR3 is TGTGCCAGCAGTTTGACAGGGGGCGCGGGATACGAGCAGTACTTC.